This TCR beta chain was observed in a study of blood T cell repertoires in COVID-19. The cohort comprised adults aged about 18 to 89 years residing in about two dozen US areas. Each participant's cohort was designated according to participant-reported clinical history. Symptom resolution, clearance, or two negative PCRs marked the recovered donors of Cohort 3. Using immunoSEQ multiplex PCR, the repertoire was profiled, and TCRdb retains in-frame clones only, with some absent. This table has some 250,000 clones, 80% to 90% appearing once. CDR3 length equals 12 residues. V gave up 1 base and J gave up 12 bases, with 9 bases separating them. Germline CDR1 and CDR2: LNHNV and YYDKDF (reference sequence).

The material sequenced was PBMCs or T cells enriched from blood (not recorded which). The receptor was isolated from a woman between 50 and 59 years old who had recovered from COVID-19. V is TRBV15 and J is TRBJ1-4; perhaps TRBD1 as D (6 bases). The CDR3 DNA reads TGTGCCACCAGCAGAGCACAGGGACAACTGTTTTTT. As protein: CATSRAQGQLFF.